One sample yielded the 21 T cell receptor beta chains listed below, sequenced in a study of neurological immune-mediated disorders. Each CDR3 protein is one row after TCRdb ran MiXCR on the 5' RACE reads. The top ten hold about 3% of the sample, which has about 66,000 distinct CDR3 sequences, 5.2% seen once. Sequenced sample: PBMCs. The source is a woman aged 25 to 39 with multiple sclerosis.

The chain has TRBV11-2 and TRBJ1-1, with D perhaps matching TRBD1 (6 bases). V gave up 6 bases and J gave up 10 bases, with 12 bases separating them. The CDR3 length is 11 residues. CDR1 is SGHAT and CDR2 is FQNNGV in the germline V gene. The CDR3 DNA sequence: TGTGCCAGCAGAACAGGGCGGTTAGCTTTCTTT. Translated, it gives CASRTGRLAFF.

Concerning this clonotype: The junction differs from germline at one of its ends, possibly a read error. CDR3 in DNA: TGCAGTGCTAGGGGGCCGGGACAGGGAGTGAATCAGCCCCAGAATTTT. This codes for CSARGPGQGVNQPQNF. The genes are TRBV20-1 and TRBJ1-5, with 9 bases matching TRBD1. This CDR3 contains 16 residues. Germline V lookup: CDR1 DFQATT, CDR2 SNEGSKA (reference sequence).

J is TRBJ2-3 and V is TRBV20-1, with a weak D call TRBD2 (5 bases). Trimming cost V 3 bases and J 2 bases, with 21 bases left between them. Germline V gene data show CDR1 as DFQATT and CDR2 as SNEGSKA (reference sequence). The CDR3 has 17 residues. The CDR3 DNA reads as TGCAGTGCTAGGGGCAGCGGTGGCCACCTATACACAGATACGCAGTATTTT. Its protein is CSARGSGGHLYTDTQYF.

The sample holds many counts of this clonotype. J is TRBJ2-1 and V is TRBV5-1; no clear D gene. Germline V gives CDR1 SGHRS, CDR2 YFSETQ. This CDR3 contains 13 residues. Trimming stripped 4 bases from V and 7 bases from J, with 12 bases between. CDR3 loop: CASSLPTRNEQFF. The CDR3 DNA reads as TGCGCCAGCAGCCTCCCGACCAGAAATGAGCAGTTCTTC.

This clonotype was recorded at least ten times. CDR3 in DNA: TGTGCCAGCACCCCGACGGGACGGCCTAATTCACCCCTCCACTTT. Its protein product is CASTPTGRPNSPLHF. This rearrangement joins TRBV6-1 to TRBJ1-6, with D maybe TRBD1 (5 bases). The CDR3 contains 15 residues. Trimming took 7 bases from V and 6 from J, leaving 16 bases between them. The germline V gene encodes CDR1 MNHNS and CDR2 SASEGT.

The sample holds many counts of this clonotype. The DNA of the CDR3 is TGCAGTGCTAGTGGGGGACAGGTGGGTTACGAGCAGTACTTC. Encoded protein: CSASGGQVGYEQYF. This rearrangement joins TRBV20-1 to TRBJ2-7, with 8 bases matching TRBD1. Trimming at V came to 3 bases and at J to 4 bases, leaving 8 bases not matched to a gene. Germline loops: CDR1 DFQATT, CDR2 SNEGSKA (reference sequence). The CDR3 consists of 14 residues.

In its sample, this clonotype was seen many times. The chain combines TRBV5-1 with TRBJ2-2, with D uncertain. CDR1 and CDR2 (germline): SGHRS, YFSETQ. The CDR3 loop spans 13 amino acids. V gave up 6 bases and J gave up 2 bases, with 8 bases separating them. The CDR3 nucleotides read TGCGCCAGCATCCAGACAAACACCGGGGAGCTGTTTTTT. Protein product: CASIQTNTGELFF.

This clonotype was detected ten times or more. The chain couples TRBV4-1 to TRBJ1-5; 7 bases align to TRBD1. The CDR3 is made up of 17 amino acids. In germline, CDR1 is MGHRA, CDR2 YSYEKL. V shed 0 bases and J 7 bases; nucleotides not matched to a gene: 12. The CDR3 spells CASSQEMTGYGMQPQHF. In nucleotides, the CDR3 is TGCGCCAGCAGCCAAGAGATGACAGGGTATGGGATGCAGCCCCAGCATTTT.

This clonotype showed up many times. The gene calls are TRBV27 and TRBJ2-3; D gene unclear. The CDR3 sequence is 14 residues long. V lost 7 bases and J lost 2, with 13 bases in between. CDR1 and CDR2 (germline): MNHEY, SMNVEV (reference sequence). The CDR3 sequence is CASTPGASTDTQYF. The CDR3 DNA follows: TGTGCCAGCACCCCCGGTGCCTCCACAGATACGCAGTATTTT.

This clonotype was recorded at least ten times. The chain couples TRBV7-6 to TRBJ2-3, with 10 bases lining up with TRBD1. There are 16 residues in the CDR3. The V and J ends lost 4 bases and 0 bases, in that order; junction bases with no gene match: 4. Germline V gene lookup returns CDR1 SGHVS and CDR2 FNYEAQ. CDR3 in amino acids: CASSSRTGGSTDTQYF. In DNA, the CDR3 is TGTGCCAGCAGCTCCAGGACAGGGGGGAGCACAGATACGCAGTATTTT. Drawing the rest from reference TRBV7-6 and TRBJ2-3, the complete variable domain is GAGVSQSPRYKVTKRGQDVALRCDPISGHVSLYWYRQALGQGPEFLTYFNYEAQQDKSGLPNDRFSAERPEGSISTLTIQRTEQRDSAMYRCASSSRTGGSTDTQYFGPGTRLTVL.

This clonotype appeared many times. The V gene is TRBV2, the J gene TRBJ2-1, with TRBD2 matching over 7 bases. The CDR3 has 13 residues. V gave up 0 bases and J gave up 13 bases; unmatched junction bases: 6. Looked up from germline, CDR1 is SNHLY and CDR2 is FYNNEI. For the CDR3, the DNA is TGTGCCAGCAGTGAAGCGCTGGGAGGGACCCAGTTCTTC. The encoded protein is CASSEALGGTQFF.

To note about this clonotype: A single base separates this from a much larger clone, so it may be a read error. The chain combines TRBV12-3 or TRBV12-4 with TRBJ2-5; no reliable D call. There are 15 residues in the CDR3. The CDR3 here is CAISLAERNQETQYF. DNA for the CDR3: TGTGCCATCAGTTTAGCCGAGAGGAACCAAGAGACCCAGTACTTC.

Only a few counts were recorded for this clonotype. The rearrangement links TRBV20-1 to TRBJ1-4, with D unresolved. The V and J ends lost 6 bases and 0 bases respectively, with 8 bases between them. The length of the CDR3 is 13 residues. Germline assignment: CDR1 DFQATT and CDR2 SNEGSKA (reference sequence). CDR3 residues: CSARGATNEKLFF. CDR3 sequence (DNA): TGCAGTGCCCGAGGTGCAACTAATGAAAAACTGTTTTTT.

This clonotype was observed a few times. The germline gene is not matched at one end of the junction; a read error may be the cause. This chain links TRBV5-5 with TRBJ1-5; D is unresolved. Germline lookup yields CDR1 SGHKS and CDR2 YYEKEE (reference sequence). The CDR3 extends over 15 amino acids. CDR3 nucleotide sequence: TGTGCCAGCAGCTTGGACAGCGCTCAATGGTTGCCCCAGAATTTT. Its translation is CASSLDSAQWLPQNF.

The table lists this clonotype with many counts. V gene TRBV7-2 combines with J gene TRBJ2-2; 14 bases match TRBD2. This CDR3 has 18 residues. Per the germline V gene, CDR1 is SGHTA and CDR2 is FQGNSA. After removal of 2 bases from V and 1 base from J, the junction contained 3 bases not matched to a gene. The CDR3 loop is CASSLQTSGGVNTGELFF. CDR3 in DNA: TGTGCCAGCAGCTTACAGACTAGCGGGGGGGTGAACACCGGGGAGCTGTTTTTT.

This clonotype was detected ten times or more. CDR3 sequence (DNA): TGTGCCAGCAGCCCCTCCGGGACCGGGGAGCTGTTTTTT. Amino acids: CASSPSGTGELFF. The chain has TRBV3-1 and TRBJ2-2; D remains unclear. The CDR3 covers 13 residues. Germline CDR1 and CDR2: LGHDT and YNNKEL (reference sequence). The V gene lost 4 bases and the J gene lost 5 bases, with 8 bases spanning the gap.

This clonotype was found many times. The chain is built from TRBV20-1 and TRBJ1-5; D is perhaps TRBD1 (5 bases). The length of the CDR3 is 14 residues. The V gene lost 5 bases and the J gene lost 5 bases, with 16 bases spanning the gap. Per the germline V gene, CDR1 is DFQATT and CDR2 is SNEGSKA (reference sequence). The CDR3 here is CSAQNPQEDQPQHF. CDR3 bases: TGCAGTGCTCAAAACCCACAGGAAGATCAGCCCCAGCATTTT.

This clonotype has a count of ten or more. J is TRBJ2-4 and V is TRBV7-9; 7 bases match TRBD2. Trimming removed 5 bases from V and 6 bases from J; junction bases left unmatched: 16. This CDR3 comprises 17 residues. Germline V lookup: CDR1 SEHNR, CDR2 FQNEAQ (reference sequence). In DNA, the CDR3 is TGTGCCAGCAGCCCCCCCCTAGGGACTACACATGGAAACATTCAGTACTTC. Its translation: CASSPPLGTTHGNIQYF.

In this sample, this clonotype turned up many times. The V and J genes are TRBV5-5 and TRBJ2-3; D possibly corresponds to TRBD2 (6 bases). Between the trimmed V and J ends, which lost 2 bases and 4 bases, there was a span of 26 bases. Germline assignment: CDR1 SGHKS and CDR2 YYEKEE (reference sequence). The CDR3 contains 19 residues. CDR3 bases: TGTGCCAGCAGCTTAGGCCCTCATCTCCGCGGGAATCGGGCAGATACGCAGTATTTT. Translating it yields CASSLGPHLRGNRADTQYF. The entire variable domain, with the rest obtained from reference TRBV5-5 and TRBJ2-3, is as follows: DAGVTQSPTHLIKTRGQQVTLRCSPISGHKSVSWYQQVLGQGPQFIFQYYEKEERGRGNFPDRFSARQFPNYSSELNVNALLLGDSALYLCASSLGPHLRGNRADTQYFGPGTRLTVL.

Ten or more counts support this clonotype. CDR3 DNA sequence: TGTGCCAGCAGCCCACGAAGTGGAGAGCAGTACTTC. Protein: CASSPRSGEQYF. The chain joins TRBV11-1 to TRBJ2-7, with D hard to call. CDR1 and CDR2 (germline): SGHAT, FQDESV (reference sequence). V shed 5 bases and J shed 7 bases, with 12 bases lying between them. The CDR3 length is 12 residues.

This chain connects TRBV27 to TRBJ1-5, with 7 bases aligning to TRBD1. The trim removed 4 bases at V and 7 bases at J, leaving 13 bases unmatched. This CDR3 contains 16 residues. The germline gives CDR1 MNHEY, CDR2 SMNVEV (reference sequence). The CDR3 is CASSSNTGDGGQPQHF. Written as DNA, the CDR3 is TGTGCCAGCAGTTCGAATACAGGGGATGGGGGACAGCCCCAGCATTTT.